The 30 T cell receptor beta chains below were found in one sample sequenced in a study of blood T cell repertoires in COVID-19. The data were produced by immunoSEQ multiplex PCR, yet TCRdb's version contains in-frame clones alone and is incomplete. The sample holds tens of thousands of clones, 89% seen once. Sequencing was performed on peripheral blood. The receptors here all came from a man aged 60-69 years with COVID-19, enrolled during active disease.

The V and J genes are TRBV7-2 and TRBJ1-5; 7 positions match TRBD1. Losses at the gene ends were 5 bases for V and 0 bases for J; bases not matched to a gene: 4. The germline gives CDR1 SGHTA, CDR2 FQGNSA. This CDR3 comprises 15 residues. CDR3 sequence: CASSQDRTSNQPQHF. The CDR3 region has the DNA TGTGCCAGCAGCCAGGACAGGACTAGCAATCAGCCCCAGCATTTT.

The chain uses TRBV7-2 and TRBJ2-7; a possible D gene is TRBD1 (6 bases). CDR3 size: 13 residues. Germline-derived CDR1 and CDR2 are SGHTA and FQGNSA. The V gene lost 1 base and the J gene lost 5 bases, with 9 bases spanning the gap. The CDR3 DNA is TGTGCCAGCAGCTTAGAAAGGGACAACGAGCAGTACTTC. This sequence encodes CASSLERDNEQYF.

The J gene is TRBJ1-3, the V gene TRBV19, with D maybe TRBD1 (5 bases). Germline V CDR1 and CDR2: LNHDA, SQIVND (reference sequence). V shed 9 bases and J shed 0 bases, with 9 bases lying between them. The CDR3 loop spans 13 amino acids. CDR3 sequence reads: CARTDNSGNTIYF. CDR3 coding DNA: TGTGCCAGGACGGACAACTCTGGAAACACCATATATTTT.

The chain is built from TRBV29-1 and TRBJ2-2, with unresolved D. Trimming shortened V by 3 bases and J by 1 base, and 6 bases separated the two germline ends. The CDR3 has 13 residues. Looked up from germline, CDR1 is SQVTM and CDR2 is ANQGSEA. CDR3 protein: CSVDTGNTGELFF. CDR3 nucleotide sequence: TGCAGCGTTGATACGGGGAACACCGGGGAGCTGTTTTTT.

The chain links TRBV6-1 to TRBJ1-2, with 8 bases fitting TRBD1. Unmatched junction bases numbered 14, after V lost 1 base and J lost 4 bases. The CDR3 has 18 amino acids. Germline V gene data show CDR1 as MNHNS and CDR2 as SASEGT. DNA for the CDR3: TGTGCCAGCAGTGAAGTGGAGGCAGGGGGCGATGGGGTCTATGGCTACACCTTC. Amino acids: CASSEVEAGGDGVYGYTF.

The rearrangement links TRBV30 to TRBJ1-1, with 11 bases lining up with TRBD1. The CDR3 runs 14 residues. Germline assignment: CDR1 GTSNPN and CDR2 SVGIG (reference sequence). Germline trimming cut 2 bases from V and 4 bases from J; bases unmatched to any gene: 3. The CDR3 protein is CAWSRDRGVTEAFF. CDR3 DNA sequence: TGTGCCTGGAGTCGGGACAGGGGGGTCACTGAAGCTTTCTTT.

The CDR3 is CASSLTRTEAFF. CDR3 sequence (DNA): TGTGCCAGCAGTTTAACCAGGACTGAAGCTTTCTTT. The chain couples TRBV28 to TRBJ1-1; D is uncertain. Germline CDR1 MDHEN, CDR2 SYDVKM. CDR3 size: 12 residues. V lost 2 bases and J lost 5, with 6 bases in between.

The DNA for the CDR3 is TGTGCCAGCAGTTACTCGCGGACACTCGTTGGGGTGGACACTGAAGCTTTCTTT. Amino acid sequence: CASSYSRTLVGVDTEAFF. The rearrangement uses TRBV6-2 or TRBV6-3 and TRBJ1-1, with a possible D match to TRBD1 (5 bases). Germline-derived CDR1 and CDR2 are MNHEY and SVGEGT. The CDR3 totals 18 residues. Trimming pared 0 bases from V and 3 bases from J, leaving 20 bases between.

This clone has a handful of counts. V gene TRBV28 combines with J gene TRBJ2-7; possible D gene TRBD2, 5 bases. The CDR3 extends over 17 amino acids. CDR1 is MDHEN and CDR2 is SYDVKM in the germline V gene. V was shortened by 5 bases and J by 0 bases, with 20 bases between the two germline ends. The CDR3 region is CASSLTLVGERSYEQYF. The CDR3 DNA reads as TGTGCCAGCAGTCTTACTTTGGTTGGGGAGCGCTCCTACGAGCAGTACTTC.

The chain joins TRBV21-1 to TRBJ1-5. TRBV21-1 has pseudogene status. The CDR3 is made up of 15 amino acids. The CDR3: CASSSGGGSNQPQHF. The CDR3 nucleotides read TGTGCCAGCAGCTCGGGCGGAGGTAGCAATCAGCCCCAGCATTTT.

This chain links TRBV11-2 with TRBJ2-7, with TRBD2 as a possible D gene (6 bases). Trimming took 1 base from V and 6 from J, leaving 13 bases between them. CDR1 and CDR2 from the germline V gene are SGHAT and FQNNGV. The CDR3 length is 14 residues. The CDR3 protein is CASSLGPGRSEQYF. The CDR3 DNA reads TGTGCCAGCAGCTTAGGTCCAGGGAGGTCCGAGCAGTACTTC.

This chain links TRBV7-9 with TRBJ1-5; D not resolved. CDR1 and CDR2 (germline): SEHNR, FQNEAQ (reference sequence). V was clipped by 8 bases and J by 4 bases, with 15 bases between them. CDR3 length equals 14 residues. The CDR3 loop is CASLGPSLNQPQHF. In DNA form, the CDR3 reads TGTGCCAGCTTGGGCCCCAGTTTAAATCAGCCCCAGCATTTT. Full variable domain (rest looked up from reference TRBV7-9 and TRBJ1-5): DTGVSQNPRHKITKRGQNVTFRCDPISEHNRLYWYRQTLGQGPEFLTYFQNEAQLEKSRLLSDRFSAERPKGSFSTLEIQRTEQGDSAMYLCASLGPSLNQPQHFGDGTRLSIL.

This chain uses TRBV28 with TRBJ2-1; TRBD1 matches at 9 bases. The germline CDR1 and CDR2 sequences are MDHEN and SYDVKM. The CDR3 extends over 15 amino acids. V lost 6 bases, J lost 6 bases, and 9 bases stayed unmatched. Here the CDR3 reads CASSLWTGEGNEQFF. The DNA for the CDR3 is TGTGCCAGCAGCCTATGGACAGGGGAGGGCAATGAGCAGTTCTTC.

The DNA for the CDR3 is TGCGCCAGCAGCCCTAGCGGGCCTTATAGCAATCAGCCCCAGCATTTT. Translation gives CASSPSGPYSNQPQHF. The chain has TRBV5-1 and TRBJ1-5; D not certain. From germline, CDR1 is SGHRS and CDR2 YFSETQ. The CDR3 runs to 16 residues. Trimming stripped 4 bases from V and 0 bases from J, with 14 bases between.

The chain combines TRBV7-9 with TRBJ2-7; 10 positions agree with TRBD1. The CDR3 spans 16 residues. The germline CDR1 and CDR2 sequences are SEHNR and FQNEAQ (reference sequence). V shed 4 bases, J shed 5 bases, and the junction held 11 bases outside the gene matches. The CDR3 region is CASSSRRQGAMNEQYF. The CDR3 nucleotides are TGTGCCAGCAGCTCCCGTCGACAGGGGGCGATGAACGAGCAGTACTTC.

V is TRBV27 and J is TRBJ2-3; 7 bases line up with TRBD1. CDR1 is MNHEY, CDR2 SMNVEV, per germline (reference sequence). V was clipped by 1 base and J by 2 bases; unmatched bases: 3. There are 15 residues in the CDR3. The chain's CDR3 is CASSLWGTDTDTQYF. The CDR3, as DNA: TGTGCCAGCAGTTTATGGGGGACAGACACAGATACGCAGTATTTT.

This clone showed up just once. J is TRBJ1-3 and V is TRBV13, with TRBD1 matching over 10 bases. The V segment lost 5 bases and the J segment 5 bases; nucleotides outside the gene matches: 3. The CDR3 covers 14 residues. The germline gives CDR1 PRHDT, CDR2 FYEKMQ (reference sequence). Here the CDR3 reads CASSMTGGRNTIYF. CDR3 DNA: TGTGCCAGCAGCATGACAGGGGGCAGAAACACCATATATTTT.

CDR3: CASSKKAGGTMNTEAFF. The DNA for the CDR3 is TGTGCCAGTAGTAAAAAGGCAGGGGGTACCATGAACACTGAAGCTTTCTTT. The chain combines TRBV19 with TRBJ1-1, with 7 bases matching TRBD1. Losses at the gene ends were 4 bases for V and 0 bases for J; bases not matched to a gene: 11. The CDR3 is 17 residues long. Germline loops: CDR1 LNHDA, CDR2 SQIVND (reference sequence). The full variable domain, rest sourced from reference TRBV19 and TRBJ1-1, is DGGITQSPKYLFRKEGQNVTLSCEQNLNHDAMYWYRQDPGQGLRLIYYSQIVNDFQKGDIAEGYSVSREKKESFPLTVTSAQKNPTAFYLCASSKKAGGTMNTEAFFGQGTRLTVV.

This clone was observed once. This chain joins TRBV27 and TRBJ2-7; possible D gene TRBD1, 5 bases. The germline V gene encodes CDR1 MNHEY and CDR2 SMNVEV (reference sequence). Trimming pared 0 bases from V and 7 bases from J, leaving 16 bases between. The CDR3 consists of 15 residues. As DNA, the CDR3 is TGTGCCAGCAGTTTATCCCAGGGTGCTACGTGGGAGCAGTACTTC. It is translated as CASSLSQGATWEQYF.

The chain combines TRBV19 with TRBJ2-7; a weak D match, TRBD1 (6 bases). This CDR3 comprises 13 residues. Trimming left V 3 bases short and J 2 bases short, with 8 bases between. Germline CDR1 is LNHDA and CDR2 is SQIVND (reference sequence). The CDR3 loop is CASSIRQAYEQYF. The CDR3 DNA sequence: TGTGCCAGTAGTATTCGACAGGCCTACGAGCAGTACTTC. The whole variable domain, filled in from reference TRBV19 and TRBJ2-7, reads DGGITQSPKYLFRKEGQNVTLSCEQNLNHDAMYWYRQDPGQGLRLIYYSQIVNDFQKGDIAEGYSVSREKKESFPLTVTSAQKNPTAFYLCASSIRQAYEQYFGPGTRLTVT.

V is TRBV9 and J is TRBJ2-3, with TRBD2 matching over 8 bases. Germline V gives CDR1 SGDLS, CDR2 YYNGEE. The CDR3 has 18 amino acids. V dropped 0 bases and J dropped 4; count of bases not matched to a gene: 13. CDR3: CASSVASGSTGAPDTQYF. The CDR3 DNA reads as TGTGCCAGCAGCGTAGCGAGCGGGAGTACCGGAGCGCCAGATACGCAGTATTTT.

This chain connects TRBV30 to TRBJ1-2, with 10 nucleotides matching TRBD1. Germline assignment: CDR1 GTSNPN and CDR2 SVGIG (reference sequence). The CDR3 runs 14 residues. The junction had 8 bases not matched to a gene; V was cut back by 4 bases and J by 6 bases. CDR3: CAWKTPGQGNGYTF. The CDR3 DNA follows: TGTGCCTGGAAGACGCCGGGACAGGGGAATGGCTACACCTTC.

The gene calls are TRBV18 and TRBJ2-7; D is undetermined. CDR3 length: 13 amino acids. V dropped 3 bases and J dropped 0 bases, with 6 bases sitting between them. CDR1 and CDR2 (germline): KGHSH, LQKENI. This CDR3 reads CASSPQASYEQYF. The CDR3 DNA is TGTGCCAGCTCACCTCAGGCCTCCTACGAGCAGTACTTC.

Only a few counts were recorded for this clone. CDR3 region: CASDSGTINTGELFF. CDR3 DNA sequence: TGTGCCAGCGACTCCGGGACTATAAACACCGGGGAGCTGTTTTTT. This rearrangement joins TRBV7-9 to TRBJ2-2; 7 positions match TRBD2. Per the germline V gene, CDR1 is SEHNR and CDR2 is FQNEAQ (reference sequence). The CDR3 totals 15 residues. The V and J ends lost 8 bases and 2 bases, in that order; junction bases with no gene match: 8.

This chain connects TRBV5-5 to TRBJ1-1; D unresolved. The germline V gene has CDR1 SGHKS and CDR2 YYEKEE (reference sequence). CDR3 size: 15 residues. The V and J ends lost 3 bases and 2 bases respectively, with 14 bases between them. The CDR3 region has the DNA TGTGCCAGCAGCTCTCGGGTGAACCCTAACACTGAAGCTTTCTTT. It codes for CASSSRVNPNTEAFF.

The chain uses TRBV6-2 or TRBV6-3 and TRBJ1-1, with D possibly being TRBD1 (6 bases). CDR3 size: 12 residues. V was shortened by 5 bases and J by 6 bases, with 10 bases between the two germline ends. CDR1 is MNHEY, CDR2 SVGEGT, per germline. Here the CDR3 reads CASSTGGPEAFF. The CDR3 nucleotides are TGTGCCAGCAGTACGGGGGGGCCTGAAGCTTTCTTT.

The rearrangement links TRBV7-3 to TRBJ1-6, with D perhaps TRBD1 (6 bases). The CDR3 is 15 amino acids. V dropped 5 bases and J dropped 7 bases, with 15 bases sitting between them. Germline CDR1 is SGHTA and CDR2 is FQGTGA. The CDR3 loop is CASSLNPGENSPLHF. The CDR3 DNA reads TGTGCCAGCAGCCTCAACCCAGGGGAGAATTCACCCCTCCACTTT. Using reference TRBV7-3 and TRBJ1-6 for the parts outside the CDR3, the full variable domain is GAGVSQTPSNKVTEKGKYVELRCDPISGHTALYWYRQSLGQGPEFLIYFQGTGAADDSGLPNDRFFAVRPEGSVSTLKIQRTERGDSAVYLCASSLNPGENSPLHFGNGTRLTVT.

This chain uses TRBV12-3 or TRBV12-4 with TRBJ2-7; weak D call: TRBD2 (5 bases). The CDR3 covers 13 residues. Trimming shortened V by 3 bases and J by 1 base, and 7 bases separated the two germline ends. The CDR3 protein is CASSFGESYEQYF. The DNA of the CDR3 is TGTGCCAGCAGTTTTGGGGAGTCCTACGAGCAGTACTTC.

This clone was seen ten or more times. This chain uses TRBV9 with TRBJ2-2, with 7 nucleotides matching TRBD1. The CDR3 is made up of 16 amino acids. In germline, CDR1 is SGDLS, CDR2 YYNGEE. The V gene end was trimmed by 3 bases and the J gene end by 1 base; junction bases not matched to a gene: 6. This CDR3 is CASSAPGTVNTGELFF. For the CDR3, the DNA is TGTGCCAGCAGCGCACCCGGGACAGTGAACACCGGGGAGCTGTTTTTT. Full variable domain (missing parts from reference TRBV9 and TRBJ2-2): DSGVTQTPKHLITATGQRVTLRCSPRSGDLSVYWYQQSLDQGLQFLIQYYNGEERAKGNILERFSAQQFPDLHSELNLSSLELGDSALYFCASSAPGTVNTGELFFGEGSRLTVL.

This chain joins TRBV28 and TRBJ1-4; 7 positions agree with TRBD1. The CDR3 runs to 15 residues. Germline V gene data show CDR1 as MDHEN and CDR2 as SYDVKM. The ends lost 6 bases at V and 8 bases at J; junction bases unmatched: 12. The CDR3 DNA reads TGTGCCAGCAGCTTAGGGGAACAGGGGAGGGAAAAACTGTTTTTT. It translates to CASSLGEQGREKLFF.